The 18 T cell receptor beta chains below were found in one sample sequenced in a study of blood T cell repertoires in COVID-19. Method: immunoSEQ multiplex PCR; TCRdb's copy keeps in-frame clones and lacks some. The repertoire consists of fewer than 200,000 clones, with 88% occurring once and the leading ten covering more than 25%. Sequencing was carried out using peripheral blood. These receptors originate from a man aged 55 to 69 with acute or convalescent COVID-19.

The gene calls are TRBV5-1 and TRBJ1-3, with unresolved D. CDR1 and CDR2 from the germline V gene are SGHRS and YFSETQ. CDR3 length: 15 amino acids. Trimming cost V 1 base and J 4 bases, with 12 bases left between them. CDR3 sequence reads: CASSLSGIGGNTIYF. In DNA form, the CDR3 reads TGCGCCAGCAGCTTGTCGGGAATTGGAGGAAACACCATATATTTT.

V is TRBV7-9 and J is TRBJ2-3; 7 bases match TRBD1. V was clipped by 5 bases and J by 0 bases; unmatched bases: 5. The CDR3 consists of 15 residues. Germline loops: CDR1 SEHNR, CDR2 FQNEAQ (reference sequence). Here the CDR3 reads CASSTGTASTDTQYF. The CDR3 DNA reads as TGTGCCAGCAGCACCGGGACAGCTAGCACAGATACGCAGTATTTT.

The V gene is TRBV27, the J gene TRBJ2-1; TRBD1 might be the D (6 bases). V lost 5 bases to trimming and J lost 6 bases, with 20 bases between them. Germline lookup yields CDR1 MNHEY and CDR2 SMNVEV (reference sequence). The length of the CDR3 is 16 residues. CDR3 sequence reads: CASSTRDTYYFNEQFF. The DNA for the CDR3 is TGTGCCAGCAGTACTCGGGACACCTATTATTTCAATGAGCAGTTCTTC.

The CDR3 here is CASGRAGEQFF. DNA of the CDR3: TGTGCCAGCGGCCGCGCGGGTGAGCAGTTCTTC. The V gene is TRBV27, the J gene TRBJ2-1; D is perhaps TRBD2 (5 bases). Germline V gene data show CDR1 as MNHEY and CDR2 as SMNVEV (reference sequence). The ends were cut back, 8 bases at V and 9 bases at J, with 11 bases in the middle. This CDR3 contains 11 residues.

The V call is TRBV6-6, the J call TRBJ1-1; D perhaps matches TRBD1 (5 bases). V was clipped by 10 bases and J by 4 bases, with 13 bases between them. CDR3 length: 12 residues. Germline values: CDR1 MNHNY, CDR2 SVGAGI (reference sequence). The CDR3 is CATREGSTEAFF. CDR3 nucleotide sequence: TGTGCCACCAGGGAGGGGAGCACTGAAGCTTTCTTT.

This chain joins TRBV24-1 and TRBJ2-7; 8 bases agree with TRBD1. The V segment lost 3 bases and the J segment 2 bases; nucleotides outside the gene matches: 5. Germline V CDR1 and CDR2: KGHDR, SFDVKD. CDR3 length: 15 residues. This CDR3 reads CATSDPGQETYEQYF. The CDR3 DNA sequence: TGTGCCACCAGTGATCCGGGACAGGAGACCTACGAGCAGTACTTC.

The V and J genes are TRBV3-1 (or the pseudogene TRBV3-2) and TRBJ2-1, with D unresolved. The germline gives CDR1 LGHDT, CDR2 YNNKEL (reference sequence). With 4 bases removed from V and 6 bases from J, the gap between germline ends came to 10 bases. The CDR3 sequence is 13 residues long. CDR3 protein: CASSLLQSNEQFF. The CDR3 DNA reads as TGTGCCAGCAGCCTCCTTCAGTCCAATGAGCAGTTCTTC.

DNA for the CDR3: TGTGCCAGCAGCTCCGGGACAGAGCAGTACTTC. It is translated as CASSSGTEQYF. V is TRBV7-3 and J is TRBJ2-7, with D tentatively TRBD1 (6 bases). In germline, CDR1 is SGHTA, CDR2 FQGTGA. Trimming stripped 4 bases from V and 7 bases from J, with 8 bases between. The CDR3 sequence is 11 residues long. The full variable domain, with the rest looked up from reference TRBV7-3 and TRBJ2-7, is GAGVSQTPSNKVTEKGKYVELRCDPISGHTALYWYRQSLGQGPEFLIYFQGTGAADDSGLPNDRFFAVRPEGSVSTLKIQRTERGDSAVYLCASSSGTEQYFGPGTRLTVT.

The V call is TRBV5-4, the J call TRBJ1-1; 7 bases match TRBD1. Germline CDR1 reads SGHNT; CDR2 reads YYREEE (reference sequence). This CDR3 region has 12 residues. V shed 2 bases, J shed 8 bases, and the junction held 3 bases outside the gene matches. The CDR3 loop is CASSFDRAEAFF. CDR3 coding DNA: TGTGCCAGCAGCTTCGACAGGGCGGAAGCTTTCTTT.

This clone was picked up one time. The chain has TRBV6-5 and TRBJ1-1; unclear D gene. V lost 3 bases and J 4 bases, leaving 9 bases between the germline ends. Germline assignment: CDR1 MNHEY and CDR2 SVGAGI. The CDR3 length is 13 residues. The CDR3 sequence is CASSYPGATEAFF. DNA of the CDR3: TGTGCCAGCAGTTATCCCGGTGCCACTGAAGCTTTCTTT.

The chain joins TRBV9 to TRBJ2-2, with 9 bases fitting TRBD1. J lost 8 bases, V lost 4 bases, and 12 bases had no gene match. The CDR3 totals 16 residues. From germline, CDR1 is SGDLS and CDR2 YYNGEE. CDR3 residues: CASSFSGTGIMGELFF. The DNA of the CDR3 is TGTGCCAGCAGCTTTAGTGGGACAGGGATAATGGGGGAGCTGTTTTTT.

This chain connects TRBV2 to TRBJ2-1; TRBD1 aligns across 7 bases. The V gene's germline CDR1 is SNHLY and CDR2 FYNNEI. Trimming removed 5 bases from V and 9 bases from J; junction bases left unmatched: 13. The CDR3 loop spans 15 amino acids. The CDR3 DNA is TGTGCCAGCAGTCGCGACAGGGAAAGCGACCTTGAGCAGTTCTTC. It translates to CASSRDRESDLEQFF.

The chain joins TRBV9 to TRBJ1-4; D unclear. V was clipped by 4 bases and J by 8 bases, with 33 bases between them. Looked up from germline, CDR1 is SGDLS and CDR2 is YYNGEE. This CDR3 comprises 20 residues. The CDR3 loop reads CASSYGFGPLGAGSDEKLFF. As DNA, the CDR3 is TGTGCCAGCAGCTACGGGTTTGGACCTCTTGGCGCCGGGAGCGACGAAAAACTGTTTTTT.

The chain uses TRBV7-9 and TRBJ1-1; TRBD1 matches 7 bases. The germline V gene encodes CDR1 SEHNR and CDR2 FQNEAQ (reference sequence). After removal of 5 bases from V and 1 base from J, the junction contained 4 bases not matched to a gene. This CDR3 has 14 amino acids. The DNA for the CDR3 is TGTGCCAGCAGCCCGGGGGACAGGAACACTGAAGCTTTCTTT. Translation: CASSPGDRNTEAFF.

V gene TRBV3-1 (or the pseudogene TRBV3-2) combines with J gene TRBJ1-2; no clear D. CDR3 length: 14 residues. CDR1 and CDR2 (germline): LGHDT, YNNKEL (reference sequence). V was cut by 2 bases and J by 3 bases, with 10 bases left in between. CDR3: CASSQFTQYYGYTF. CDR3 DNA: TGTGCCAGCAGCCAATTCACTCAATACTATGGCTACACCTTC.

V is TRBV30 and J is TRBJ1-2; D is perhaps TRBD1 (6 bases). The length of the CDR3 is 14 residues. V was trimmed by 0 bases and J by 4 bases, leaving 12 bases between them. Germline CDR1 is GTSNPN and CDR2 is SVGIG (reference sequence). CDR3 amino acids: CAWSVRGHRYGYTF. CDR3 nucleotides: TGTGCCTGGAGTGTACGGGGACATCGCTATGGCTACACCTTC.

The chain uses TRBV3-1 (or the pseudogene TRBV3-2) and TRBJ2-7; D perhaps matches TRBD2 (5 bases). The CDR3 has 15 residues. Germline V gene data show CDR1 as LGHDT and CDR2 as YNNKEL (reference sequence). V was cut by 0 bases and J by 3 bases, with 12 bases left in between. The CDR3 region has the DNA TGTGCCAGCAGCCAAGAAGAGCGGCCGATCTACGAGCAGTACTTC. Translation: CASSQEERPIYEQYF.

The chain couples TRBV27 to TRBJ1-2, with D tentatively TRBD1 (5 bases). Germline CDR1 MNHEY, CDR2 SMNVEV (reference sequence). The ends were cut back, 6 bases at V and 4 bases at J, with 21 bases in the middle. The CDR3 spans 16 residues. The CDR3: CASRLTGTPPPYGYTF. CDR3 sequence (DNA): TGTGCCAGCAGACTAACCGGGACTCCACCGCCCTATGGCTACACCTTC.